The clone carrying this TCR beta chain appeared a few times. Its cognate antigen is unknown. Germline CDR1 SGHRS, CDR2 YFSETQ. The V segment lost 4 bases and the J segment 5 bases; nucleotides outside the gene matches: 7. The CDR3 has 14 amino acids. PCR primers comprised 60 Vbeta and 13 Jbeta primers. Libraries were prepared by immunoSEQ multiplex PCR; TCRdb keeps only in-frame clonotypes and omits some of them. The sample includes some 200,000 clones, roughly 79% of them seen just once. This sample stems from a study of cytomegalovirus exposure and HLA in healthy donors. Study-level information: T cells numbering around 190 million yielded around 120 million unique TCR beta sequences in an earlier analysis.

Study-level points and caveats: Association of a missense DCLRE1C variant with TCR beta V- and J-gene trimming was reported in a later analysis. Later work showed greater clonal expansion in HLA-associated TCR beta chains than in equally common others.

The sequence came from a woman younger than 45 in good health and CMV-seropositive. The sample consisted of PBMCs. The rearrangement uses TRBV5-1 and TRBJ1-1; the match to TRBD1 covers 8 bases. CDR3 loop: CASSRGQGGTEAFF. The CDR3 coding sequence is TGCGCCAGCAGCCGAGGACAGGGCGGTACTGAAGCTTTCTTT.